This T cell receptor (beta chain) was documented in a study of blood T cells in healthy people across ages. Researchers isolated at least 7 million PBMCs per sample. This clonotype was seen only a few times. Its antigen is not known. Germline V gene sequence: CDR1 KGHSH, CDR2 LQKENI. The CDR3 runs to 16 residues. V was pared by 0 bases and J by 1 base, with 12 bases between. PCR was performed a second time for about 6 to 11 cycles using a sample-barcoded 5' primer and a J-beta primer mix. TCRdb reanalysed the 5' RACE reads using MiXCR and keeps one entry per CDR3 protein. The sample yields around 850,000 distinct CDR3 sequences, around 34% seen once. Findings and limits, study-wide: TCR beta diversity tracked closely with naive T cell percentage. Across the age range, TCR beta diversity per million T cells fell in a roughly linear way.

This clonotype originated in a man aged 18 to 29 in good health. V and J are TRBV18 and TRBJ1-1, with TRBD1 as a possible D gene (5 bases). Source material: blood. This CDR3 reads CASSPPIGTQNTEAFF. The CDR3 region has the DNA TGTGCCAGCTCACCACCGATCGGGACTCAGAACACTGAAGCTTTCTTT.